This TCR beta chain was identified during a study of early T cells in non-severe SARS-CoV-2 infection. Across the whole study: Chains stayed unpaired after sequencing of bulk RNA from unsorted whole blood. General observations from the study: VDJdb-based annotation leaned toward anti-spike CD8 responses and missed private and CD4 specificities.

Individual cDNA molecules were tagged with unique molecular identifiers. From the 5' RACE reads, TCRdb called clonotypes with MiXCR, one entry per CDR3 protein. The data contain fewer than 25,000 distinct CDR3 sequences, roughly 4.6% of them singletons. With 0 bases clipped from V and 2 bases from J, the junction kept 7 bases outside the gene matches. Germline CDR1 KGHSH, CDR2 LQKENI. The CDR3 runs to 16 residues. This clonotype occurred many times. The antigen is undetermined. The sequence came from an adult who was a healthcare worker with PCR-confirmed SARS-CoV-2 infection or an uninfected control (not recorded which). The chain uses TRBV18 and TRBJ2-7; 7 nucleotides agree with TRBD1. Specimen: whole blood. CDR3 sequence (DNA): TGTGCCAGCTCACCACCAAGACAGGGAGACACCTACGAGCAGTACTTC. This encodes CASSPPRQGDTYEQYF.